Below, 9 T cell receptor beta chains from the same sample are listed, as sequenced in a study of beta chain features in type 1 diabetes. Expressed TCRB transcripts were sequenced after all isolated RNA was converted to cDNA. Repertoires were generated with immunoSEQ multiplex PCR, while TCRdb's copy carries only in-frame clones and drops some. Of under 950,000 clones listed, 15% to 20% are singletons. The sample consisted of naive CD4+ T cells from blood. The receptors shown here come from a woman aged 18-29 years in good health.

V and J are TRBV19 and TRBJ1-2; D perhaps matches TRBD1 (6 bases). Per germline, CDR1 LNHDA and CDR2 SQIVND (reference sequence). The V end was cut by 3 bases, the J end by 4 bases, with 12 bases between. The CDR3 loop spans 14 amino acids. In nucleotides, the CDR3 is TGTGCCAGTAGTATCGGGGACAACCGCTATGGCTACACCTTC. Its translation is CASSIGDNRYGYTF.

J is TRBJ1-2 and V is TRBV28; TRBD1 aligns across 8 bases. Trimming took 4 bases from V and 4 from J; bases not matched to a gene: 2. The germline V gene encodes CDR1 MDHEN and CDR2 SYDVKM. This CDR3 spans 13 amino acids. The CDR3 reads CASSSGQAYGYTF. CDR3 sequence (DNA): TGTGCCAGCAGTTCGGGACAGGCCTATGGCTACACCTTC.

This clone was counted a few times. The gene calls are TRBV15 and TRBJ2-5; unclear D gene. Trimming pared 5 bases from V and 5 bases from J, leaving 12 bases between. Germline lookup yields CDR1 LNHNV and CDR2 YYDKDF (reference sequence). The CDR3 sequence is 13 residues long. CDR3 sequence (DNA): TGTGCCACCAGCGTGGGTCTAGAGGAGACCCAGTACTTC. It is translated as CATSVGLEETQYF. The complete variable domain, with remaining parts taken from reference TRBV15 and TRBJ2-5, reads DAMVIQNPRYQVTQFGKPVTLSCSQTLNHNVMYWYQQKSSQAPKLLFHYYDKDFNNEADTPDNFQSRRPNTSFCFLDIRSPGLGDTAMYLCATSVGLEETQYFGPGTRLLVL.

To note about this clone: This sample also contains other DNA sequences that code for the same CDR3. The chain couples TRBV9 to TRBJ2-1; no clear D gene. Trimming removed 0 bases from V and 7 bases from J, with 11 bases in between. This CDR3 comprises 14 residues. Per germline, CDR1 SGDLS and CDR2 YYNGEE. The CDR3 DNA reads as TGTGCCAGCAGCGTAGGTGGCTTGGGGAATGAGCAGTTCTTC. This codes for CASSVGGLGNEQFF.

The CDR3 sequence: CASSPKTLYYSYEQYF. Here the CDR3 DNA reads TGTGCCAGCAGCCCTAAGACATTATACTACTCCTACGAGCAGTACTTC. The chain joins TRBV7-2 to TRBJ2-7; no clear D. Per the germline V gene, CDR1 is SGHTA and CDR2 is FQGNSA. The CDR3 runs 16 residues. With 5 bases removed from V and 0 bases from J, the gap between germline ends came to 17 bases. Drawing the rest from reference TRBV7-2 and TRBJ2-7, the complete variable domain is GAGVSQSPSNKVTEKGKDVELRCDPISGHTALYWYRQSLGQGLEFLIYFQGNSAPDKSGLPSDRFSAERTGGSVSTLTIQRTQQEDSAVYLCASSPKTLYYSYEQYFGPGTRLTVT.

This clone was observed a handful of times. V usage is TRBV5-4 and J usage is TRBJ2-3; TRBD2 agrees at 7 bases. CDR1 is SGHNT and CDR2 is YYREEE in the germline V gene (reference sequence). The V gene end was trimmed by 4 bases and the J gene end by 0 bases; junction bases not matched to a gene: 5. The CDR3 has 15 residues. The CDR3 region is CASSHSGSSTDTQYF. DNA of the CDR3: TGTGCCAGCAGCCATAGCGGGTCTAGCACAGATACGCAGTATTTT.

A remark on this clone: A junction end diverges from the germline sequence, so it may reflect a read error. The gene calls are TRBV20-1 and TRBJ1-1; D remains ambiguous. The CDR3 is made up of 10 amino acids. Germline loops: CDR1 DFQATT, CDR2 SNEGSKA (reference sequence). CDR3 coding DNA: TGCAGTGCTAGCAACAGTGAAGCTTTCTTT. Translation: CSASNSEAFF.

CDR3 loop: CAIRHGTEGNNEQFF. In DNA form, the CDR3 reads TGTGCCATCAGACATGGGACAGAAGGAAACAATGAGCAGTTCTTC. The chain carries TRBV10-3 and TRBJ2-1, with TRBD1 matching over 7 bases. The CDR3 is made up of 15 amino acids. The V segment lost 6 bases and the J segment 5 bases; nucleotides outside the gene matches: 10. CDR1 and CDR2 from the germline V gene are ENHRY and SYGVKD.

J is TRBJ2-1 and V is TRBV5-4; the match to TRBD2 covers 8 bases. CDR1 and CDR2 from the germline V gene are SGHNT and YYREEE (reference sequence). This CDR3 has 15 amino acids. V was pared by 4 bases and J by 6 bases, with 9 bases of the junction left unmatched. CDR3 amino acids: CASSERGFASNEQFF. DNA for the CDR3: TGTGCCAGCAGCGAGCGGGGGTTCGCCTCCAATGAGCAGTTCTTC.